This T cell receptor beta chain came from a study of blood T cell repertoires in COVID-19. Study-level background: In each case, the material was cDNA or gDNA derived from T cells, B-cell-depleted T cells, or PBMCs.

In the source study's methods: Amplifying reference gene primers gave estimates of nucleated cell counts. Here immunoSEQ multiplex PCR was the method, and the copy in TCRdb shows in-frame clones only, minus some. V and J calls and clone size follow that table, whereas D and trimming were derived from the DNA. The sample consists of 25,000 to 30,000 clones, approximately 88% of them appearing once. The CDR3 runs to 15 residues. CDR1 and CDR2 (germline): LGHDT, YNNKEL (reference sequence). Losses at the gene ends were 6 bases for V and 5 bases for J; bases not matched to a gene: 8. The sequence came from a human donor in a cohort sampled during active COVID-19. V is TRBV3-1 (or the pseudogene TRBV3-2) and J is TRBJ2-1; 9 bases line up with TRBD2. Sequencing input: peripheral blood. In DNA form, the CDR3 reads TGTGCCAGCAGTCACGCAAGCGGGGGGCACAATGAGCAGTTCTTC. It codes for CASSHASGGHNEQFF.